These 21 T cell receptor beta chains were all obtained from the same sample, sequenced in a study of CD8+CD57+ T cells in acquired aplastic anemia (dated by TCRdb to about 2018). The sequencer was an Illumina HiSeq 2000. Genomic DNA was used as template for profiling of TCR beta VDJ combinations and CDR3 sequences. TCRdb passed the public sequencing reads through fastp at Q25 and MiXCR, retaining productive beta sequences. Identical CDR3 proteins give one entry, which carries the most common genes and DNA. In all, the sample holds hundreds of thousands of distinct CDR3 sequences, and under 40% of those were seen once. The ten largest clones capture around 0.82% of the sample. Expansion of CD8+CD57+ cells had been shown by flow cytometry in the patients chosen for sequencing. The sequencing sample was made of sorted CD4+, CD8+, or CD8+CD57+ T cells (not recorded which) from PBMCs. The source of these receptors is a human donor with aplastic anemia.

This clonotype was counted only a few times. The CDR3 loop is CSANDGGDIVYEQYF. In DNA form, the CDR3 reads TGCAGTGCCAATGATGGGGGGGATATCGTCTACGAGCAGTACTTC. The chain couples TRBV20-1 to TRBJ2-7; 7 positions agree with TRBD2. The CDR3 spans 15 residues. In germline, CDR1 is DFQATT, CDR2 SNEGSKA (reference sequence). The ends lost 6 bases at V and 3 bases at J; junction bases unmatched: 14.

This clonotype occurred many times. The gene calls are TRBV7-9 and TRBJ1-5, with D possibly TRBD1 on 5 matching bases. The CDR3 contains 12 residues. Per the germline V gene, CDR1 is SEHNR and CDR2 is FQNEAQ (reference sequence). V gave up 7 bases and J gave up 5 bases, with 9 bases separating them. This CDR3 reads CASTQGDQPQHF. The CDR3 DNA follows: TGTGCCAGCACGCAGGGCGATCAGCCCCAGCATTTT.

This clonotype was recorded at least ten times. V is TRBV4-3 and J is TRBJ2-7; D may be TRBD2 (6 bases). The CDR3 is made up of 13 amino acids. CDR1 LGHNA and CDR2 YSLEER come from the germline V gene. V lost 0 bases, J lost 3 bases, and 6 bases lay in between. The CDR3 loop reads CASSQDGGYEQYF. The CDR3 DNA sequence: TGCGCCAGCAGCCAAGACGGGGGCTACGAGCAGTACTTC.

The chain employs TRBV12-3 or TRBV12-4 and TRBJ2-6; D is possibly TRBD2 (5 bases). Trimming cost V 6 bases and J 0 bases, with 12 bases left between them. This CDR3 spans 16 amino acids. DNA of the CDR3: TGTGCCAGCAGCGGAGGCCTTTACTCTGGGGCCAACGTCCTGACTTTC. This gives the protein CASSGGLYSGANVLTF.

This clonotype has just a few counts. Here the CDR3 reads CASSQSGGGTDTQYF. The CDR3 region has the DNA TGCGCCAGCAGCCAGTCTGGGGGGGGCACAGATACGCAGTATTTT. The chain links TRBV5-1 to TRBJ2-3; 7 bases align to TRBD2. CDR1 SGHRS and CDR2 YFSETQ come from the germline V gene. The V and J ends lost 4 bases and 1 base, in that order; junction bases with no gene match: 6. The CDR3 is 15 amino acids.

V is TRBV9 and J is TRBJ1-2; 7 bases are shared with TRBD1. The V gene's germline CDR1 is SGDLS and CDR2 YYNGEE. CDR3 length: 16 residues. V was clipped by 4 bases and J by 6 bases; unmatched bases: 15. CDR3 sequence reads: CASSPPERDRLDGYTF. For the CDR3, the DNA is TGTGCCAGCAGCCCCCCCGAAAGGGACAGACTCGATGGCTACACCTTC. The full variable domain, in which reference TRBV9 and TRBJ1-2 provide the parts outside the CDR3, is DSGVTQTPKHLITATGQRVTLRCSPRSGDLSVYWYQQSLDQGLQFLIQYYNGEERAKGNILERFSAQQFPDLHSELNLSSLELGDSALYFCASSPPERDRLDGYTFGSGTRLTVV.

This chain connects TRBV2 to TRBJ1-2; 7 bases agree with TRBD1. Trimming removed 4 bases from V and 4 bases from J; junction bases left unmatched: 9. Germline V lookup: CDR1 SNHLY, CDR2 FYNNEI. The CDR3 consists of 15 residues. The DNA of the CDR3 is TGTGCCAGCAGTGCTGGGGGGGACAGAAGCTATGGCTACACCTTC. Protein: CASSAGGDRSYGYTF.

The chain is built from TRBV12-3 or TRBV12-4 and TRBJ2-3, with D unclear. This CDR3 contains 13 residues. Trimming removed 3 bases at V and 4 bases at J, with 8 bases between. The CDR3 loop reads CASSLILADTQYF. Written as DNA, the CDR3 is TGTGCCAGCAGTTTGATTTTGGCAGATACGCAGTATTTT.

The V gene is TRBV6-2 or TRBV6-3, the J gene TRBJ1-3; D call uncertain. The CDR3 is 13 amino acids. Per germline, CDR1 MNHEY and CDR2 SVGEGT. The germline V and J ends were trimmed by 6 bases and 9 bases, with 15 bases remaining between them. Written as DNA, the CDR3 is TGTGCCAGCAGCCCCGGGTCTCGGAGCACCATATATTTT. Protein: CASSPGSRSTIYF.

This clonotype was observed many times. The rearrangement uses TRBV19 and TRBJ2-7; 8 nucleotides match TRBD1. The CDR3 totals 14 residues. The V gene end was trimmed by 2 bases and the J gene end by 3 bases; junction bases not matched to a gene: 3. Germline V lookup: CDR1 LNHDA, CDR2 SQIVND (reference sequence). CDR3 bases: TGTGCCAGTAGTATATCCGACAGGGGCTACGAGCAGTACTTC. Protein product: CASSISDRGYEQYF.

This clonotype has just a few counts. The CDR3, as DNA: TGTGCCAGCAGCTTAGTGGCGGGCAGGACTGAAGCTTTCTTT. Translating gives CASSLVAGRTEAFF. The chain carries TRBV7-2 and TRBJ1-1; unclear D gene. The CDR3 consists of 14 residues. Germline V CDR1 and CDR2: SGHTA, FQGNSA. The V and J ends lost 1 base and 5 bases respectively, with 11 bases between them.

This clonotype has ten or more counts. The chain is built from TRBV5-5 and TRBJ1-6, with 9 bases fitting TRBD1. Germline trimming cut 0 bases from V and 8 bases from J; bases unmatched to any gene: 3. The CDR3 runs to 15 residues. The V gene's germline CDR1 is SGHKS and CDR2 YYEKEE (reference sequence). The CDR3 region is CASSLVGTGYSPLHF. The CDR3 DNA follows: TGTGCCAGCAGCTTGGTCGGGACAGGGTATTCACCCCTCCACTTT.

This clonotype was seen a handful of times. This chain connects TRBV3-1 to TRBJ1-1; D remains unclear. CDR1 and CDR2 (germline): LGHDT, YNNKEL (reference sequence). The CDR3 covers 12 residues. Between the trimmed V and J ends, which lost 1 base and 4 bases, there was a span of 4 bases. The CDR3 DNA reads TGTGCCAGCAGCCAAGGGGTCACTGAAGCTTTCTTT. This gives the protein CASSQGVTEAFF.

The CDR3 protein is CASSLIREGAYEQYF. The CDR3 bases are TGTGCCAGCAGTTTAATACGGGAAGGGGCCTACGAGCAGTACTTC. V usage is TRBV27 and J usage is TRBJ2-7; either TRBD1 or TRBD2 may fit D (5 bases each). The CDR3 length is 15 residues. The germline V and J ends were trimmed by 2 bases and 2 bases, with 13 bases remaining between them. The V gene's germline CDR1 is MNHEY and CDR2 SMNVEV (reference sequence).

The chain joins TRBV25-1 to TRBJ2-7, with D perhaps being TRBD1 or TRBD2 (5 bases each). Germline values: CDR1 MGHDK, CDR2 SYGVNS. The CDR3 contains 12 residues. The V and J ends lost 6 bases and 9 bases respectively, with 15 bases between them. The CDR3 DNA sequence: TGTGCCAGCAGCCGCTACTGGGACGGGCAGTACTTC. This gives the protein CASSRYWDGQYF.

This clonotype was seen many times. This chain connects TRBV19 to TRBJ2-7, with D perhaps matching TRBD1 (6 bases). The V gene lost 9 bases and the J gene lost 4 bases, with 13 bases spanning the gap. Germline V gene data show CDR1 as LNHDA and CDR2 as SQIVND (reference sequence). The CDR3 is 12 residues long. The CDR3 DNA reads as TGTGCCAGCGGGCGGACAGTATACGAGCAGTACTTC. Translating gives CASGRTVYEQYF.

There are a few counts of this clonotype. CDR3 in DNA: TGCAGTGCTACGGACCCGAACACTGAAGCTTTCTTT. Translated, it gives CSATDPNTEAFF. This rearrangement joins TRBV20-1 to TRBJ1-1; D is uncertain. Looked up from germline, CDR1 is DFQATT and CDR2 is SNEGSKA (reference sequence). The CDR3 has 12 residues. Trimming took 4 bases from V and 1 from J, leaving 7 bases between them.

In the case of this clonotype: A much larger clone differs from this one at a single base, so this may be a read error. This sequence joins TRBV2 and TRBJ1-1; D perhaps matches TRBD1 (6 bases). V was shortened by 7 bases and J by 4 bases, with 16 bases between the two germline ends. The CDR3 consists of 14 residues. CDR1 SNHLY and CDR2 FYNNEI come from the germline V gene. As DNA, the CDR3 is TGTGCCAGCAACCTAAGGGACATGCGCACTGAAGCTTTCTTT. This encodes CASNLRDMRTEAFF.

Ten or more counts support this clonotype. CDR3 DNA: TGTGCCAGCAGCTTTGAGCAGAGCACTGAAGCTTTCTTT. Translating it yields CASSFEQSTEAFF. The V and J genes are TRBV7-2 and TRBJ1-1; D call uncertain. In germline, CDR1 is SGHTA, CDR2 FQGNSA. The CDR3 spans 13 residues. The V gene lost 3 bases and the J gene lost 4 bases, with 9 bases spanning the gap.

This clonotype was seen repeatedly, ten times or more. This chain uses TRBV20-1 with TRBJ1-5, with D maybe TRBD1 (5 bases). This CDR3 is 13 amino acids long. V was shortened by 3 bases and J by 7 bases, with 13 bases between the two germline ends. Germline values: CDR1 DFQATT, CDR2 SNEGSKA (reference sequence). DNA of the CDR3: TGCAGTGCTAGTACCGGGGGAGGACAGCCCCAGCATTTT. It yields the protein CSASTGGGQPQHF.

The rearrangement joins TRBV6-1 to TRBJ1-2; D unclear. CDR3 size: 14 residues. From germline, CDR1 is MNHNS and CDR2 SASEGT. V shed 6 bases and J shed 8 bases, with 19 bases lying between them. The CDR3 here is CASSPGVRSRGYTF. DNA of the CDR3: TGTGCCAGCAGCCCCGGAGTCCGATCGAGGGGCTACACCTTC.